Each of the 21 T cell receptor beta chains below was sequenced from the same sample in a study of T-cell reconstitution after alpha-beta-depleted transplantation in children (dated by TCRdb to between 2015 and 2016). The library was prepared using PCR. Instrument used: Illumina HiSeq 2500. TCR libraries were prepared with molecular barcoding, using unique molecular identifiers to normalize TCRbeta repertoire quantification. In-frame beta chains were kept once TCRdb had trimmed the public reads at Q25 with fastp and called clones with MiXCR. Rows merge per CDR3 protein into single entries with the most common DNA and genes. For this sample there are more than 150,000 distinct CDR3 sequences; 6.5% to 7.5% appear just once. The leading ten clones occupy roughly 3% of the sample. This material consisted of PBMCs from the stem cell graft donor, taken from the stem cell graft. These receptors originate from a human donor who donated a stem cell graft to a child with Wiskott-Aldrich syndrome.

This clonotype was found many times. The chain recombines TRBV7-2 with TRBJ1-6; the D is unclear. CDR1 is SGHTA and CDR2 is FQGNSA in the germline V gene. Deletions cut 11 bases from V and 6 bases from J, with 20 bases between. CDR3 length: 15 amino acids. The CDR3 DNA reads as TGTGCCGTACAAATCTTACGGGCCCCTAATTCACCCCTCCACTTT. It encodes CAVQILRAPNSPLHF.

This clonotype has at least ten counts. The genes are TRBV7-9 and TRBJ2-7, with 8 bases matching TRBD1. The CDR3 runs to 15 residues. V trimming: 5 bases; J trimming: 2 bases; junction bases outside the gene matches: 8. CDR1 and CDR2 from the germline V gene are SEHNR and FQNEAQ (reference sequence). This CDR3 reads CASSQGQAFTYEQYF. For the CDR3, the DNA is TGTGCCAGCAGCCAGGGACAGGCCTTTACCTACGAGCAGTACTTC.

This clonotype was counted ten times or more. The rearrangement links TRBV7-2 to TRBJ1-5, with unresolved D. Trimming took 0 bases from V and 3 from J, leaving 6 bases between them. There are 14 residues in the CDR3. Germline V gene sequence: CDR1 SGHTA, CDR2 FQGNSA. Written as DNA, the CDR3 is TGTGCCAGCAGCTTAGCCCGACCCAATCAGCCCCAGCATTTT. Translated, it gives CASSLARPNQPQHF.

In this sample, this clonotype turned up a few times. The J gene is TRBJ2-5, the V gene TRBV28, with 11 bases aligning to TRBD2. Looked up from germline, CDR1 is MDHEN and CDR2 is SYDVKM. The ends lost 4 bases at V and 1 base at J; junction bases unmatched: 2. The CDR3 loop spans 15 amino acids. The CDR3 bases are TGTGCCAGCAGTTCCCTAGCGGGGGGCCAAGAGACCCAGTACTTC. Its translation: CASSSLAGGQETQYF.

The sample holds many counts of this clonotype. The chain joins TRBV20-1 to TRBJ1-5, with a possible D match to TRBD1 (5 bases). V was clipped by 1 base and J by 2 bases, with 9 bases between them. Germline V gives CDR1 DFQATT, CDR2 SNEGSKA (reference sequence). This CDR3 comprises 14 residues. The CDR3 DNA sequence: TGCAGTGCTAGAGCAGGGTTAGGCAATCAGCCCCAGCATTTT. Translating it yields CSARAGLGNQPQHF.

This clonotype turned up a few times. This sequence joins TRBV3-1 and TRBJ1-3; unclear D gene. The CDR3 totals 19 residues. Trimming stripped 6 bases from V and 0 bases from J, with 24 bases between. Germline-derived CDR1 and CDR2 are LGHDT and YNNKEL (reference sequence). CDR3 sequence (DNA): TGTGCCAGCAGTAGGGCCCCGGAGAATCATATTCTCTCTGGAAACACCATATATTTT. Translated: CASSRAPENHILSGNTIYF.

The rearrangement links TRBV7-6 to TRBJ2-3; TRBD2 aligns across 7 bases. CDR1 and CDR2 (germline): SGHVS, FNYEAQ. This CDR3 contains 17 residues. V shed 0 bases and J 4 bases; nucleotides not matched to a gene: 10. Here the CDR3 DNA reads TGTGCCAGCAGCTTAGCTCATCGGACGGGGGGAGCAGATACGCAGTATTTT. This encodes CASSLAHRTGGADTQYF.

This clonotype was observed many times. The rearrangement links TRBV3-1 to TRBJ2-5; no firm D call. This CDR3 contains 13 residues. Between the trimmed V and J ends, which lost 3 bases and 7 bases, there was a span of 12 bases. Germline values: CDR1 LGHDT, CDR2 YNNKEL (reference sequence). CDR3 sequence reads: CASSQKRTRTQYF. DNA for the CDR3: TGTGCCAGCAGCCAGAAGCGAACCCGGACCCAGTACTTC.

The genes are TRBV18 and TRBJ1-1, with D unresolved. The CDR3 is 14 amino acids. Looked up from germline, CDR1 is KGHSH and CDR2 is LQKENI. V lost 2 bases, J lost 6 bases, and 13 bases lay in between. In nucleotides, the CDR3 is TGTGCCAGCTCACCAGAGAGGGTCGCGGCTGAAGCTTTCTTT. This sequence encodes CASSPERVAAEAFF.

At least ten counts were recorded for this clonotype. The chain carries TRBV20-1 and TRBJ2-7; the match to TRBD1 covers 10 bases. There are 16 residues in the CDR3. V was pared by 8 bases and J by 4 bases, with 17 bases of the junction left unmatched. Germline V gives CDR1 DFQATT, CDR2 SNEGSKA (reference sequence). The CDR3 DNA is TGCAGTCCCCGGTTTCTTCCGGGACAGGGGATGTACGAGCAGTACTTC. Protein sequence: CSPRFLPGQGMYEQYF.

The J gene is TRBJ2-1, the V gene TRBV30, with D perhaps matching TRBD2 (5 bases). V was pared by 4 bases and J by 4 bases, with 14 bases between. The CDR3 runs 14 residues. Germline CDR1 reads GTSNPN; CDR2 reads SVGIG (reference sequence). Here the CDR3 reads CAWKISGVYNEQFF. CDR3 nucleotides: TGTGCCTGGAAGATCTCCGGGGTTTACAATGAGCAGTTCTTC.

About this clonotype itself: This could be a read error, since a much larger clone is one nucleotide away. CDR3 amino acids: CASGPPDRPNSPLHF. The DNA for the CDR3 is TGCGCCAGCGGCCCGCCCGACAGACCAAATTCACCCCTCCACTTT. The chain joins TRBV4-1 to TRBJ1-6; D is possibly TRBD1 (5 bases). This CDR3 comprises 15 residues. The V gene lost 8 bases and the J gene lost 7 bases, with 18 bases spanning the gap. Per germline, CDR1 MGHRA and CDR2 YSYEKL.

This clonotype was recorded at least ten times. The CDR3 reads CASSSSRGGEQFF. DNA for the CDR3: TGTGCCAGCAGTTCCTCCCGGGGGGGGGAGCAGTTCTTC. The chain uses TRBV6-2 or TRBV6-3 and TRBJ2-1, with 8 bases aligning to TRBD2. Unmatched junction bases numbered 6, after V lost 4 bases and J lost 10 bases. The CDR3 totals 13 residues. Germline V lookup: CDR1 MNHEY, CDR2 SVGEGT.

This clonotype was recorded at least ten times. V is TRBV12-3 or TRBV12-4 and J is TRBJ2-7; 10 positions match TRBD2. The CDR3 length is 15 residues. The V segment lost 2 bases and the J segment 3 bases; nucleotides outside the gene matches: 4. The CDR3: CASSLKTSGYYEQYF. In nucleotides, the CDR3 is TGTGCCAGCAGTTTAAAGACTAGCGGGTACTACGAGCAGTACTTC.

This clonotype was seen many times. This sequence joins TRBV20-1 and TRBJ1-1; the D gene is possibly TRBD1 (5 bases). The V end was cut by 0 bases, the J end by 0 bases, with 11 bases between. CDR3 length: 15 residues. Looked up from germline, CDR1 is DFQATT and CDR2 is SNEGSKA (reference sequence). CDR3 nucleotide sequence: TGCAGTGCTAGAGAATTCCGGGGCGTGAACACTGAAGCTTTCTTT. Its protein product is CSAREFRGVNTEAFF.

This clonotype was seen ten or more times. The chain carries TRBV15 and TRBJ2-5, with D possibly matching TRBD2 (5 bases). The ends were cut back, 0 bases at V and 5 bases at J, with 7 bases in the middle. In germline, CDR1 is LNHNV, CDR2 YYDKDF (reference sequence). CDR3 length equals 13 residues. CDR3 in DNA: TGTGCCACCAGCAGAGATCGGAGGGAGACCCAGTACTTC. Encoded protein: CATSRDRRETQYF.

This clonotype occurred many times. The chain links TRBV20-1 to TRBJ1-6; 8 nucleotides match TRBD1. V lost 1 base to trimming and J lost 10 bases; unmatched junction nucleotides: 6. The CDR3 loop spans 14 amino acids. The germline CDR1 and CDR2 sequences are DFQATT and SNEGSKA (reference sequence). The DNA of the CDR3 is TGCAGTGCTAGAGCGGACAGGGAGGACTCACCCCTCCACTTT. This codes for CSARADREDSPLHF.

This clonotype has a count of ten or more. V usage is TRBV12-3 or TRBV12-4 and J usage is TRBJ2-7, with D tentatively TRBD2 (5 bases). The V and J ends lost 8 bases and 2 bases respectively, with 16 bases between them. The CDR3 runs to 14 residues. The CDR3 bases are TGTGCCAGCTCCTCTTCCGGGATCCCCTACGAGCAGTACTTC. Protein product: CASSSSGIPYEQYF.

This clonotype has more than one count but fewer than ten. This chain uses TRBV7-8 with TRBJ2-1; the D is unclear. The CDR3 length is 16 residues. CDR1 and CDR2 from the germline V gene are SGHVS and FQNEAQ. The ends were cut back, 1 base at V and 0 bases at J, with 10 bases in the middle. This chain's CDR3 is CASSLGVGSSYNEQFF. The CDR3 DNA reads TGTGCCAGCAGCTTAGGCGTGGGAAGCTCCTACAATGAGCAGTTCTTC. Based on the CDR3 plus reference TRBV7-8 and TRBJ2-1, the full variable domain is GAGVSQSPRYKVAKRGQDVALRCDPISGHVSLFWYQQALGQGPEFLTYFQNEAQLDKSGLPSDRFFAERPEGSVSTLKIQRTQQEDSAVYLCASSLGVGSSYNEQFFGPGTRLTVL.

This clonotype was picked up many times. The chain carries TRBV6-5 and TRBJ1-6; D might be TRBD1 (6 bases). Trimming left V 6 bases short and J 4 bases short, with 19 bases between. Germline V gene sequence: CDR1 MNHEY, CDR2 SVGAGI. This CDR3 region has 17 residues. As DNA, the CDR3 is TGTGCCAGCAGCGGGACACGGTCCCTTGAATATAATTCACCCCTCCACTTT. It translates to CASSGTRSLEYNSPLHF.

This clonotype was seen repeatedly, ten times or more. The DNA of the CDR3 is TGTGCCAGCAGTTACGCCCTCGCCGGGGAAGATACGCAGTATTTT. As protein: CASSYALAGEDTQYF. The gene calls are TRBV6-5 and TRBJ2-3; TRBD2 might be the D (5 bases). The germline V gene has CDR1 MNHEY and CDR2 SVGAGI. Deletions cut 2 bases from V and 5 bases from J, with 14 bases between. This CDR3 contains 15 residues.